The sequence of this T cell receptor (beta chain) was determined in a study of T cell repertoires in cytomegalovirus infection. About the research overall: Public TCR beta signatures provided an indication of both CMV infection and a matching HLA type.

V was shortened by 6 bases and J by 0 bases, with 13 bases between the two germline ends. Germline lookup yields CDR1 LGHDT and CDR2 YNNKEL (reference sequence). The CDR3 totals 15 residues. This clonotype has more than one count but fewer than ten. Via MiXCR, TCRdb re-called the reads, giving one row per CDR3 protein. The sample lists roughly 500,000 distinct CDR3 sequences, approximately 15% occurring once. V is TRBV3-1 and J is TRBJ2-3; D possibly uses TRBD1 or TRBD2 (5 bases each). The sequenced sample consisted of CD8+ T cells from PBMCs. This receptor was obtained from a human donor in good health (CMV status not recorded). Some clones in this sample may be carry-over from other donors' samples. The CDR3 DNA is TGTGCCAGCAGGCGCGCCCGGGACAGCACAGATACGCAGTATTTT. It yields the protein CASRRARDSTDTQYF.